A selection of T cell receptor beta chains follows, all from one sample in a study of blood T cell repertoires in COVID-19. Here immunoSEQ multiplex PCR was the method, and the copy in TCRdb shows in-frame clones only, minus some. The sample holds some 99,000 clones, about three quarters seen once. Sequenced: peripheral blood. The receptors were sampled from a human donor in a cohort sampled during active or convalescent COVID-19. Both conserved end residues are part of each CDR3. Each record gives: J gene, clone size, D gene, V gene, CDR3 DNA, CDR3 protein. The D gene is left open where the match is weak. Where a row states a size, it is once, few, many or the class of an expanded clone; other rows omit it.

j_gene: TRBJ1-4
abundance: -
d_gene: -
v_gene: TRBV4-2
CDR3nt: TGTGCCAGCAGCCAAGAAGAACGAAGAATAGGTCGGCAGGGTGTGGAAAAACTGTTTTTT
CDR3aa: CASSQEERRIGRQGVEKLFF

j_gene: TRBJ2-7
abundance: -
d_gene: -
v_gene: TRBV2
CDR3nt: TGTGCCAGCAGTTCTAGCGGCCGGGGGCCCTACGAGCAGTACTTC
CDR3aa: CASSSSGRGPYEQYF

j_gene: TRBJ2-1
abundance: -
d_gene: TRBD1
v_gene: TRBV27
CDR3nt: TGTGCCAGCAGTCCAAACCGGGACAGATATTACAATGAGCAGTTCTTC
CDR3aa: CASSPNRDRYYNEQFF

j_gene: TRBJ1-6
abundance: -
d_gene: TRBD1
v_gene: TRBV28
CDR3nt: TGTGCCAGCAGGCCCTTCCGGGACAGCTACATGAGGGCTCCCAATTCACCCCTCCACTTT
CDR3aa: CASRPFRDSYMRAPNSPLHF

j_gene: TRBJ1-5
abundance: -
d_gene: -
v_gene: TRBV24-1
CDR3nt: TGTGCCACCAGTGACAGGTACAATCAGCCCCAGCATTTT
CDR3aa: CATSDRYNQPQHF

j_gene: TRBJ2-4
abundance: -
d_gene: -
v_gene: TRBV3-1/TRBV3-2
CDR3nt: TGTGCCAGCAGCCTATCTATTACCAAAAACATTCAGTACTTC
CDR3aa: CASSLSITKNIQYF

j_gene: TRBJ1-2
abundance: -
d_gene: -
v_gene: TRBV10-2
CDR3nt: TGCGCCAGCAGATGGACTACCTTGGGGGGCTACACCTTC
CDR3aa: CASRWTTLGGYTF

j_gene: TRBJ1-1
abundance: -
d_gene: TRBD1
v_gene: TRBV6-1
CDR3nt: TGTGCCAGCGGTGAAGACAGGGCGAACACTGAAGCTTTCTTT
CDR3aa: CASGEDRANTEAFF

j_gene: TRBJ1-1
abundance: -
d_gene: -
v_gene: TRBV11-1
CDR3nt: TGTGCCAGCAGCTCTAGACAGGCAACTGAAGCTTTCTTT
CDR3aa: CASSSRQATEAFF

j_gene: TRBJ2-2
abundance: -
d_gene: -
v_gene: TRBV6-6
CDR3nt: TGTGCCAGCAGTTACTTACAGGCGAACACCGGGGAGCTGTTTTTT
CDR3aa: CASSYLQANTGELFF

j_gene: TRBJ2-1
abundance: few
d_gene: TRBD2
v_gene: TRBV14
CDR3nt: TGTGCCAGCAGCCAAGATCTTCTGGCGGGAGGGCCACTTCGGTCCTACAATGAGCAGTTCTTC
CDR3aa: CASSQDLLAGGPLRSYNEQFF

j_gene: TRBJ2-1
abundance: once
d_gene: TRBD2
v_gene: TRBV28
CDR3nt: TGTGCCAGCAGTCCGTACTGGGTAGCGGGGAACAATGAGCAGTTCTTC
CDR3aa: CASSPYWVAGNNEQFF

j_gene: TRBJ1-6
abundance: -
d_gene: TRBD1
v_gene: TRBV18
CDR3nt: TGTGCCAGCTCCCAGGACAGGAGTGGGTCCTATAATTCACCCCTCCACTTT
CDR3aa: CASSQDRSGSYNSPLHF

j_gene: TRBJ2-3
abundance: -
d_gene: -
v_gene: TRBV4-3
CDR3nt: TGCGCCAGCAGCCTAGTAGCGGACCCCGCCGATACGCAGTATTTT
CDR3aa: CASSLVADPADTQYF

j_gene: TRBJ2-1
abundance: -
d_gene: TRBD2
v_gene: TRBV16
CDR3nt: TGTGCCAGCAGCCAAATAGCGGGAGTGGTCTCCTACAATGAGCAGTTCTTC
CDR3aa: CASSQIAGVVSYNEQFF

j_gene: TRBJ1-5
abundance: -
d_gene: TRBD1
v_gene: TRBV7-9
CDR3nt: TGTGCCAGCAGCTGGGGACAGGGAGTAGGTCAGCCCCAGCATTTT
CDR3aa: CASSWGQGVGQPQHF

j_gene: TRBJ1-5
abundance: few
d_gene: -
v_gene: TRBV19
CDR3nt: TGTGCCAGTAGTATTCGGGCGAGGGAAGTTCAGCCCCAGCATTTT
CDR3aa: CASSIRAREVQPQHF

j_gene: TRBJ1-1
abundance: -
d_gene: -
v_gene: TRBV27
CDR3nt: TGTGCCAGCAGTTTTAGGGGAACTACCATAACCCTGAACACTGAAGCTTTCTTT
CDR3aa: CASSFRGTTITLNTEAFF

j_gene: TRBJ2-3
abundance: -
d_gene: -
v_gene: TRBV6-5
CDR3nt: TGTGCCAGCAGGTTCGATAAACGAGCGGGCGATACGCAGTATTTT
CDR3aa: CASRFDKRAGDTQYF

j_gene: TRBJ1-2
abundance: -
d_gene: -
v_gene: TRBV18
CDR3nt: TGTGCCAGCTCACAGATAACTAACTATGGCGACACCTTC
CDR3aa: CASSQITNYGDTF

j_gene: TRBJ2-3
abundance: -
d_gene: -
v_gene: TRBV20-1
CDR3nt: TGCAGTGCTCAAAGTGCGTATACGCAGTATTTT
CDR3aa: CSAQSAYTQYF